Following are 14 T cell receptor beta chains from one sample sequenced in a study of T cell responses to AZD1222 COVID-19 vaccine. Sequenced by immunoSEQ multiplex PCR; TCRdb stores in-frame clones only, minus some. Among about 99,000 clones, 75% to 90% were seen once, and the ten largest hold roughly 20%. This sample comprised peripheral blood, obtained on day 0 of AZD1222 vaccination. Receptors were obtained from an adult in good health.

The chain uses TRBV30 and TRBJ2-7; D might be TRBD1 or TRBD2, each matching 5 bases. V lost 2 bases and J lost 6, with 20 bases in between. There are 15 residues in the CDR3. The germline CDR1 and CDR2 sequences are GTSNPN and SVGIG (reference sequence). CDR3 bases: TGTGCCTGGAGTTCCCTCGGGGCTGCCTATGGCGAGCAGTACTTC. As protein: CAWSSLGAAYGEQYF.

Here the CDR3 reads CASKIGLTGELFF. The CDR3 DNA reads TGTGCCAGCAAGATCGGTCTCACCGGGGAGCTGTTTTTT. V usage is TRBV11-3 and J usage is TRBJ2-2; no clear D. V was cut by 7 bases and J by 4 bases, with 10 bases left in between. The CDR3 length is 13 residues. Germline assignment: CDR1 SGHNT and CDR2 YENEEA.

The V and J genes are TRBV7-3 and TRBJ1-1; TRBD1 matches at 11 bases. V lost 4 bases to trimming and J lost 4 bases; unmatched junction nucleotides: 2. Germline CDR1 SGHTA, CDR2 FQGTGA. The CDR3 spans 14 residues. The CDR3 region is CASSSGQGATEAFF. In DNA, the CDR3 is TGTGCCAGCAGCTCAGGACAGGGGGCCACTGAAGCTTTCTTT.

CDR3 in DNA: TGTGCCAGCAGCCCAAGAAGGGAGGATAGCACAGATACGCAGTATTTT. Translated: CASSPRREDSTDTQYF. The V call is TRBV9, the J call TRBJ2-3, with D possibly TRBD2 on 6 matching bases. The CDR3 has 16 residues. V was trimmed by 4 bases and J by 0 bases, leaving 15 bases between them. Looked up from germline, CDR1 is SGDLS and CDR2 is YYNGEE. The complete variable domain, with remaining parts taken from reference TRBV9 and TRBJ2-3, reads DSGVTQTPKHLITATGQRVTLRCSPRSGDLSVYWYQQSLDQGLQFLIQYYNGEERAKGNILERFSAQQFPDLHSELNLSSLELGDSALYFCASSPRREDSTDTQYFGPGTRLTVL.

The chain recombines TRBV7-8 with TRBJ1-5; TRBD1 matches 7 bases. The CDR3 sequence is 16 residues long. Germline CDR1 and CDR2: SGHVS and FQNEAQ. The trim removed 3 bases at V and 0 bases at J, leaving 5 bases unmatched. The CDR3 sequence is CASSLEGGVSNQPQHF. The DNA for the CDR3 is TGTGCCAGCAGCTTGGAAGGGGGCGTTAGCAATCAGCCCCAGCATTTT.

The chain links TRBV5-4 to TRBJ1-1; tentatively, D is TRBD1 (5 bases). CDR1 and CDR2 (germline): SGHNT, YYREEE (reference sequence). CDR3 length: 15 residues. V lost 6 bases to trimming and J lost 0 bases, with 15 bases between them. DNA of the CDR3: TGTGCCAGCACAAGGAGCGGGGGAGTGAACACTGAAGCTTTCTTT. Its translation is CASTRSGGVNTEAFF.

V and J are TRBV10-1 and TRBJ2-3; perhaps TRBD2 as D (6 bases). Looked up from germline, CDR1 is WNHNN and CDR2 is SYGVQD (reference sequence). The CDR3 spans 14 residues. Deletions cut 10 bases from V and 3 bases from J, with 17 bases between. The CDR3 reads CATRPGVGTDTQYF. CDR3 nucleotide sequence: TGCGCCACCCGACCGGGAGTGGGTACAGATACGCAGTATTTT.

The rearrangement uses TRBV7-2 and TRBJ1-2; D is perhaps TRBD1 (5 bases). Germline CDR1 and CDR2: SGHTA and FQGNSA. The CDR3 runs to 13 residues. The ends were cut back, 5 bases at V and 4 bases at J, with 11 bases in the middle. The CDR3 sequence: CASSRPGLYGYTF. The CDR3 region has the DNA TGTGCCAGCAGCCGCCCGGGGCTCTATGGCTACACCTTC.

The rearrangement links TRBV3-1 (or the pseudogene TRBV3-2) to TRBJ2-3; tentative D call: TRBD1 (5 bases). CDR3 size: 14 residues. The germline gives CDR1 LGHDT, CDR2 YNNKEL (reference sequence). With 5 bases removed from V and 3 bases from J, the gap between germline ends came to 12 bases. As DNA, the CDR3 is TGTGCCAGCAGCTCTAAGGGGTCAACAGATACGCAGTATTTT. As protein: CASSSKGSTDTQYF.

V gene TRBV9 combines with J gene TRBJ2-5; 14 bases fit TRBD2. The V gene's germline CDR1 is SGDLS and CDR2 YYNGEE. This CDR3 region has 19 residues. V lost 0 bases and J lost 2; bases outside the gene matches: 9. CDR3 in amino acids: CASSVAPTSGGASQETQYF. For the CDR3, the DNA is TGTGCCAGCAGCGTAGCTCCGACTAGCGGGGGGGCATCACAAGAGACCCAGTACTTC.

This chain links TRBV27 with TRBJ1-5; D might be TRBD1 (5 bases). The V and J ends lost 4 bases and 2 bases respectively, with 9 bases between them. The CDR3 length is 14 residues. Germline CDR1 is MNHEY and CDR2 is SMNVEV (reference sequence). This chain's CDR3 is CASSSSRGNQPQHF. CDR3 sequence (DNA): TGTGCCAGCAGTTCTTCCAGGGGCAATCAGCCCCAGCATTTT.

This sequence joins TRBV6-5 and TRBJ2-7; 11 nucleotides align to TRBD2. Germline CDR1 reads MNHEY; CDR2 reads SVGAGI. This CDR3 is built from 16 residues. The trim removed 2 bases at V and 7 bases at J, leaving 10 bases unmatched. CDR3 loop: CASSYIFGTSGLEQYF. CDR3 DNA sequence: TGTGCCAGCAGTTACATCTTCGGGACTAGCGGTTTAGAGCAGTACTTC.

V usage is TRBV27 and J usage is TRBJ1-2, with D perhaps TRBD1 (5 bases). From germline, CDR1 is MNHEY and CDR2 SMNVEV (reference sequence). The V gene lost 5 bases and the J gene lost 8 bases, with 15 bases spanning the gap. The CDR3 sequence is 13 residues long. CDR3 coding DNA: TGTGCCAGCAGTACGGGGACGGGGGGAGGCTACACCTTC. This encodes CASSTGTGGGYTF.

The chain links TRBV12-3 or TRBV12-4 to TRBJ1-5, with D possibly TRBD1 on 5 matching bases. The V and J ends lost 7 bases and 3 bases respectively, with 10 bases between them. The CDR3 is 13 amino acids. CDR3 in DNA: TGTGCCAGCACCTGGGGCGCCAATCAGCCCCAGCATTTT. Its translation is CASTWGANQPQHF.